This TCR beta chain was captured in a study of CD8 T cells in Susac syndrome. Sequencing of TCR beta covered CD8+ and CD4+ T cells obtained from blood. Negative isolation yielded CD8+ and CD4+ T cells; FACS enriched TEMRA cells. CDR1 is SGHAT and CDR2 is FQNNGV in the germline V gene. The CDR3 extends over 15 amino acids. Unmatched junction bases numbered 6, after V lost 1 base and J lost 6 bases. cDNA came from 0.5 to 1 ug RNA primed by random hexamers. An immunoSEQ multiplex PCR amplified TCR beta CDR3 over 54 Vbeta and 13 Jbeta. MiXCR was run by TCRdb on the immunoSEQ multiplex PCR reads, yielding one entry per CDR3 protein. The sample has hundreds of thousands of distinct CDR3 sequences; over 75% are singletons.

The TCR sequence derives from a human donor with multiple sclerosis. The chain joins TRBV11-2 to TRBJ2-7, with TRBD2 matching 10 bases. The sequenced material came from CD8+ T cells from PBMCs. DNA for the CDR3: TGTGCCAGCAGCTTAGGGGCTAGCGGGAGAGTCGAGCAGTACTTC. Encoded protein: CASSLGASGRVEQYF.